This T cell receptor (beta chain) derives from a study of blood T cells in healthy people across ages. This clonotype was observed a handful of times. PCR was performed a second time for about 7 to 12 cycles using a sample-barcoded 5' primer and a J-beta primer mix. TCRdb recomputed calls from the 5' RACE reads with MiXCR, one row per CDR3 protein. Of just under 750,000 distinct CDR3 sequences listed, about a fifth are singletons. The J segment lost 11 bases and the V segment lost 3 bases, leaving 6 bases of the junction unmatched. CDR3 length equals 15 residues. From germline, CDR1 is MNHEY and CDR2 SMNVEV (reference sequence).

Sequencing used blood. The TCR comes from a man between 70 and 80 years old in good health. V usage is TRBV27 and J usage is TRBJ2-1, with TRBD2 identical over 14 bases. CDR3 loop: CASSFSGTSGSKQFF. CDR3 bases: TGTGCCAGCAGTTTTTCAGGGACTAGCGGGAGCAAGCAGTTCTTC.